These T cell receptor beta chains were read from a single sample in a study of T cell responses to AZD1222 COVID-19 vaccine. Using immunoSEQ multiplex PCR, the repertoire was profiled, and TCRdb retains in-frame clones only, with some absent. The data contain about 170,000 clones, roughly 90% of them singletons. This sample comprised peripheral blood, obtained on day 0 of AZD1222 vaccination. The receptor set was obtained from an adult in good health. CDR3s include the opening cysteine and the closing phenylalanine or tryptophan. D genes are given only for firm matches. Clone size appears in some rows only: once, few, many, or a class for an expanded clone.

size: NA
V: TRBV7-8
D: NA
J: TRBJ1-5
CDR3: CASSFAGGPWGNQPQHF
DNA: TGTGCCAGCAGCTTCGCGGGGGGCCCATGGGGCAATCAGCCCCAGCATTTT

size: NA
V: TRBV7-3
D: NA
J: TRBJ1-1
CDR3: CASSLRGDTEAFF
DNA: TGTGCCAGCAGCTTAAGGGGAGACACTGAAGCTTTCTTT

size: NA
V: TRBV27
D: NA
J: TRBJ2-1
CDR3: CASMRRGNYNEQFF
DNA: TGTGCCAGCATGCGGCGCGGGAATTACAATGAGCAGTTCTTC

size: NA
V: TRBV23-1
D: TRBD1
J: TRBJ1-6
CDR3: CASSHCRDRVSNSPLHF
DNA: TGCGCCAGCAGTCACTGCCGGGACAGGGTAAGTAATTCACCCCTCCACTTT

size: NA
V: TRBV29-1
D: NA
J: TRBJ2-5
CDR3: CSGSGMHQETQYF
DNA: TGCAGCGGATCCGGGATGCATCAAGAGACCCAGTACTTC

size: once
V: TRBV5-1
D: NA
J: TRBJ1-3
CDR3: CASSLADGGNTIYF
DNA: TGCGCCAGCAGCTTGGCCGATGGGGGAAACACCATATATTTT

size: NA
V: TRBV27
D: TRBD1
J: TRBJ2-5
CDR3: CASSLSGEGGDRAPSSHQETQYF
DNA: TGTGCCAGCAGTTTATCGGGGGAGGGAGGGGACAGGGCACCCTCCTCCCACCAAGAGACCCAGTACTTC

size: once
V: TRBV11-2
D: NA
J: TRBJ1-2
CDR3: CASSLIVGYTF
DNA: TGTGCCAGCAGCTTAATCGTTGGCTACACCTTC

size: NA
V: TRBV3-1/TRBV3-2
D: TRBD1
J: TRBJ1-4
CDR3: CASSPGGAGGEKLFF
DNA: TGTGCCAGCAGCCCCGGGGGGGCAGGGGGCGAAAAACTGTTTTTT

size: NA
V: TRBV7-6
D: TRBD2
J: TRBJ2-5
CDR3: CASSLAGTSGGAKETQYF
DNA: TGTGCCAGCAGCTTAGCAGGGACTAGCGGGGGGGCAAAAGAGACCCAGTACTTC

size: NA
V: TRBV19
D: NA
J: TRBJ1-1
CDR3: CASSGALGTEAFF
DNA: TGTGCCAGTAGTGGGGCCCTTGGGACTGAAGCTTTCTTT

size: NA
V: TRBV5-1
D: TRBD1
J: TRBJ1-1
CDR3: CASSLVTGGPEAFF
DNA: TGCGCCAGCAGCTTGGTAACAGGGGGCCCTGAAGCTTTCTTT

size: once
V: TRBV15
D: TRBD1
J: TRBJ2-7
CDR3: CATSRVTGVDEQYF
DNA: TGTGCCACCAGCAGAGTGACAGGGGTCGACGAGCAGTACTTC

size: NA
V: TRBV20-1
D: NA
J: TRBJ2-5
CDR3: CSARDLETQYF
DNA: TGCAGTGCTAGAGATTTGGAGACCCAGTACTTC

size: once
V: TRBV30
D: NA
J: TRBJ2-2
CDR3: CAWSFPLGLTGELFF
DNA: TGTGCCTGGAGTTTTCCTTTAGGACTAACCGGGGAGCTGTTTTTT

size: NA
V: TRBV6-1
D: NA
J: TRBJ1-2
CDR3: CASSERLGGYTF
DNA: TGTGCCAGCAGTGAGCGGCTAGGAGGCTACACCTTC

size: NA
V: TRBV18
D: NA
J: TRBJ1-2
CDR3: CASSLSNNYGYTF
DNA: TGTGCCAGCTCACTCAGCAATAACTATGGCTACACCTTC

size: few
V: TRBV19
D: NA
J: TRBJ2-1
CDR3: CASSTAHYNEQFF
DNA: TGTGCCAGTAGTACCGCCCACTACAATGAGCAGTTCTTC

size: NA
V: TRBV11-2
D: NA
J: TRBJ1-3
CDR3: CASSSPGNTIYF
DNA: TGTGCCAGCAGCAGCCCTGGAAACACCATATATTTT

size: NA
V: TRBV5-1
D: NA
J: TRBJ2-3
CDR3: CASSPNTDTQYF
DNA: TGCGCCAGCAGCCCAAACACAGATACGCAGTATTTT

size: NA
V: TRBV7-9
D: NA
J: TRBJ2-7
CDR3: CASSLSAGFSYEQYF
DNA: TGTGCCAGCAGTCTCTCGGCTGGGTTCTCCTACGAGCAGTACTTC

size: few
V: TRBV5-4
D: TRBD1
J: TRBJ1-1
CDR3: CATTRPLGQGDTEAFF
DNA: TGTGCCACCACTAGGCCCCTGGGACAGGGGGACACTGAAGCTTTCTTT

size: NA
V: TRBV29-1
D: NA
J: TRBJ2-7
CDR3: CSVEDRVGGGSEQYF
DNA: TGCAGCGTTGAAGATCGGGTTGGAGGGGGCAGCGAGCAGTACTTC

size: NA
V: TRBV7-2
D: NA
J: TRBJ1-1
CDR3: CASSLVPLNTEAFF
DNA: TGTGCCAGCAGCTTAGTTCCCTTGAACACTGAAGCTTTCTTT

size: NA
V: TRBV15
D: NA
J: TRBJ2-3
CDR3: CATSRDRDTQYF
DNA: TGTGCCACCAGCAGAGATCGCGATACGCAGTATTTT

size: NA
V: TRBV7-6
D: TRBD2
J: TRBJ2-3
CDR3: CASSGEIAGGSGGDTQYF
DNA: TGTGCCAGCAGCGGGGAAATAGCGGGAGGTAGCGGCGGAGATACGCAGTATTTT